Listed below are T cell receptor beta chains from one sample, sequenced in a study of persistence of HIV-infected CD4 T cells. The repertoire was sequenced with immunoSEQ multiplex PCR; TCRdb's copy has only in-frame clones and lacks some. In the table there are 10,000 to 15,000 clones, approximately 75% of which are singletons. Antigens for these TCRs are unknown. Sequencing used CD4+ T cells sorted from PBMCs after roughly 18-hour stimulation, obtained from a patient who received antiretroviral therapy. These receptors came from an adult man with HIV who was CMV-seropositive. The CDR3 runs from the conserved cysteine through the conserved F or W. Fields, in order: J gene, V gene, D gene, clone size, CDR3 protein, CDR3 DNA. D genes are given only for firm matches. The size field is filled for only some rows; it gives once, few, many or a size class.

J gene: TRBJ2-1; V gene: TRBV9; D gene: -; clone size: -; CDR3 protein: CASSVGRDPLNEQFF; CDR3 DNA: TGTGCCAGCAGCGTAGGACGGGACCCCCTCAATGAGCAGTTCTTC
J gene: TRBJ2-3; V gene: TRBV5-1; D gene: -; clone size: -; CDR3 protein: CASSLTGPTDTQYF; CDR3 DNA: TGCGCCAGCAGCTTGACAGGACCCACAGATACGCAGTATTTT
J gene: TRBJ1-3; V gene: TRBV18; D gene: -; clone size: medium-sized; CDR3 protein: CASSPNPAVPLSGNTIYF; CDR3 DNA: TGTGCCAGCTCACCTAATCCGGCAGTCCCACTCTCTGGAAACACCATATATTTT
J gene: TRBJ2-1; V gene: TRBV10-3; D gene: TRBD2; clone size: few; CDR3 protein: CAIRRGGDYNEQFF; CDR3 DNA: TGTGCCATCAGGCGCGGGGGGGATTACAATGAGCAGTTCTTC
J gene: TRBJ1-1; V gene: TRBV5-1; D gene: TRBD1; clone size: -; CDR3 protein: CASSLPGGGNTEAFF; CDR3 DNA: TGCGCCAGCAGCTTACCAGGGGGTGGGAACACTGAAGCTTTCTTT
J gene: TRBJ1-5; V gene: TRBV4-1; D gene: -; clone size: few; CDR3 protein: CASSQEAGSNQPQHF; CDR3 DNA: TGCGCCAGCAGCCAAGAGGCGGGGAGCAATCAGCCCCAGCATTTT
J gene: TRBJ1-5; V gene: TRBV30; D gene: -; clone size: -; CDR3 protein: CALGTHSNQPQHF; CDR3 DNA: TGTGCCCTCGGTACGCATAGCAATCAGCCCCAGCATTTT
J gene: TRBJ2-3; V gene: TRBV19; D gene: TRBD1; clone size: -; CDR3 protein: CASSTSRDRRTDTQYF; CDR3 DNA: TGTGCCAGTAGTACCTCCCGGGACAGGCGCACAGATACGCAGTATTTT
J gene: TRBJ2-1; V gene: TRBV9; D gene: -; clone size: few; CDR3 protein: CACRWCSEQFF; CDR3 DNA: TGTGCCTGCCGGTGGTGTAGTGAGCAGTTCTTC
J gene: TRBJ1-4; V gene: TRBV7-6; D gene: -; clone size: -; CDR3 protein: CASSPSRQRHNEKLFF; CDR3 DNA: TGTGCCAGCAGCCCTAGTCGACAGCGACATAATGAAAAACTGTTTTTT
J gene: TRBJ2-7; V gene: TRBV5-4; D gene: -; clone size: few; CDR3 protein: CASSLSPSRGSSEQYF; CDR3 DNA: TGTGCCAGCAGCTTGTCCCCGTCGAGGGGCTCTAGCGAGCAGTACTTC
J gene: TRBJ1-2; V gene: TRBV9; D gene: -; clone size: -; CDR3 protein: CASSVDQGNYGYTF; CDR3 DNA: TGTGCCAGCAGCGTAGATCAAGGGAACTATGGCTACACCTTC
J gene: TRBJ2-7; V gene: TRBV28; D gene: -; clone size: -; CDR3 protein: CASTLGGGSSYEQYF; CDR3 DNA: TGTGCCAGCACCCTTGGTGGCGGAAGCTCCTACGAGCAGTACTTC
J gene: TRBJ1-2; V gene: TRBV12-3/TRBV12-4; D gene: -; clone size: -; CDR3 protein: CASSPGYGYTF; CDR3 DNA: TGTGCCAGCAGCCCAGGGTACGGCTACACCTTC
J gene: TRBJ1-3; V gene: TRBV7-9; D gene: -; clone size: -; CDR3 protein: CASSSAQGNTIYF; CDR3 DNA: TGTGCCAGCAGCTCAGCACAGGGAAACACCATATATTTT
J gene: TRBJ1-5; V gene: TRBV4-1; D gene: -; clone size: few; CDR3 protein: CASSQDPGNSNQPQHF; CDR3 DNA: TGCGCCAGCAGCCAAGATCCGGGTAATAGCAATCAGCCCCAGCATTTT
J gene: TRBJ1-1; V gene: TRBV7-9; D gene: -; clone size: few; CDR3 protein: CASSSLRSVSLNTEAFF; CDR3 DNA: TGTGCCAGCAGCAGCCTTAGATCGGTTTCCCTGAACACTGAAGCTTTCTTT
J gene: TRBJ2-3; V gene: TRBV10-3; D gene: -; clone size: once; CDR3 protein: CAITPGGGPDTQYF; CDR3 DNA: TGTGCCATCACCCCAGGGGGGGGACCAGATACGCAGTATTTT
J gene: TRBJ2-7; V gene: TRBV9; D gene: TRBD1; clone size: -; CDR3 protein: CASSVGQGNYEQYF; CDR3 DNA: TGTGCCAGCAGCGTCGGACAGGGTAACTACGAGCAGTACTTC
J gene: TRBJ1-3; V gene: TRBV7-9; D gene: -; clone size: -; CDR3 protein: CASSRRGGDFGNTIYF; CDR3 DNA: TGTGCCAGCAGCCGTCGAGGCGGGGATTTCGGAAACACCATATATTTT
J gene: TRBJ2-1; V gene: TRBV5-1; D gene: TRBD2; clone size: -; CDR3 protein: CASSLAPSGGAVGQFF; CDR3 DNA: TGCGCCAGCAGCTTGGCTCCTAGCGGGGGGGCCGTCGGGCAGTTCTTC
J gene: TRBJ2-2; V gene: TRBV5-4; D gene: -; clone size: -; CDR3 protein: CASSSGLGGEANTGELFF; CDR3 DNA: TGTGCCAGCAGCTCCGGACTAGGGGGGGAAGCGAACACCGGGGAGCTGTTTTTT
J gene: TRBJ1-3; V gene: TRBV5-1; D gene: TRBD1; clone size: -; CDR3 protein: CASSLGGQGSGNTIYF; CDR3 DNA: TGCGCCAGCAGCTTGGGGGGACAGGGCTCTGGAAACACCATATATTTT
J gene: TRBJ2-7; V gene: TRBV15; D gene: TRBD1; clone size: -; CDR3 protein: CATSRDRDSYEQYF; CDR3 DNA: TGTGCCACCAGCCGGGACAGGGACTCCTACGAGCAGTACTTC
J gene: TRBJ2-2; V gene: TRBV28; D gene: TRBD1; clone size: -; CDR3 protein: CASRQGRVIAGELFF; CDR3 DNA: TGTGCCAGCCGACAGGGACGGGTAATAGCCGGGGAGCTGTTTTTT
J gene: TRBJ1-1; V gene: TRBV12-3/TRBV12-4; D gene: -; clone size: -; CDR3 protein: CASSPVREAFF; CDR3 DNA: TGTGCCAGCAGTCCCGTTAGAGAAGCTTTCTTT
J gene: TRBJ1-4; V gene: TRBV4-1; D gene: TRBD1; clone size: -; CDR3 protein: CASSQVFTGTGIEKLFF; CDR3 DNA: TGCGCCAGCAGCCAAGTCTTTACCGGGACAGGGATCGAAAAACTGTTTTTT
J gene: TRBJ1-1; V gene: TRBV20-1; D gene: -; clone size: few; CDR3 protein: CSASRNLNTEAFF; CDR3 DNA: TGCAGTGCTAGTAGGAACTTAAACACTGAAGCTTTCTTT
J gene: TRBJ1-3; V gene: TRBV28; D gene: TRBD1; clone size: once; CDR3 protein: CASDRGQADSGNTIYF; CDR3 DNA: TGTGCCAGCGACAGGGGTCAAGCGGACTCTGGAAACACCATATATTTT
J gene: TRBJ1-6; V gene: TRBV9; D gene: -; clone size: -; CDR3 protein: CASSVGTVPPLHF; CDR3 DNA: TGTGCCAGCAGCGTAGGAACAGTCCCACCCCTCCACTTT
J gene: TRBJ1-5; V gene: TRBV7-9; D gene: -; clone size: few; CDR3 protein: CASSLDGSNQPQHF; CDR3 DNA: TGTGCCAGCAGCTTAGACGGGAGCAATCAGCCCCAGCATTTT
J gene: TRBJ1-2; V gene: TRBV7-8; D gene: -; clone size: -; CDR3 protein: CASSLGGSNYGYTF; CDR3 DNA: TGTGCCAGCAGCTTAGGGGGGAGCAACTATGGCTACACCTTC
J gene: TRBJ1-3; V gene: TRBV7-3; D gene: -; clone size: -; CDR3 protein: CASSLGGSGNTIYF; CDR3 DNA: TGTGCCAGCAGCTTAGGGGGATCTGGAAACACCATATATTTT
J gene: TRBJ1-6; V gene: TRBV4-2; D gene: -; clone size: -; CDR3 protein: CASSHTSSYNSPLHF; CDR3 DNA: TGTGCCAGCAGCCATACGAGCTCCTATAATTCACCCCTCCACTTT
J gene: TRBJ2-7; V gene: TRBV5-1; D gene: -; clone size: -; CDR3 protein: CASSLRGGNEQYF; CDR3 DNA: TGCGCCAGCAGCTTGAGAGGGGGTAACGAGCAGTACTTC
J gene: TRBJ1-3; V gene: TRBV24-1; D gene: TRBD1; clone size: few; CDR3 protein: CATSDSLTGLSGNTIYF; CDR3 DNA: TGTGCCACCAGTGATTCCTTGACAGGGCTCTCTGGAAACACCATATATTTT
J gene: TRBJ2-7; V gene: TRBV5-8; D gene: -; clone size: -; CDR3 protein: CASSLGHLPYEQYF; CDR3 DNA: TGTGCCAGCAGCTTGGGGCATCTGCCCTACGAGCAGTACTTC
J gene: TRBJ2-2; V gene: TRBV28; D gene: -; clone size: -; CDR3 protein: CASSLPQGSLGLFF; CDR3 DNA: TGTGCCAGCAGTTTGCCCCAGGGTTCCTTGGGGCTGTTTTTT
J gene: TRBJ1-1; V gene: TRBV7-6; D gene: TRBD1; clone size: -; CDR3 protein: CASSLAIGQAMNTEAFF; CDR3 DNA: TGTGCCAGCAGCTTAGCTATTGGACAGGCCATGAACACTGAAGCTTTCTTT
J gene: TRBJ2-7; V gene: TRBV9; D gene: TRBD2; clone size: -; CDR3 protein: CASSPRVAGAYEQYF; CDR3 DNA: TGTGCCAGCAGCCCCAGAGTAGCGGGGGCCTACGAGCAGTACTTC
J gene: TRBJ1-5; V gene: TRBV7-6; D gene: -; clone size: -; CDR3 protein: CASSSREDQPQHF; CDR3 DNA: TGTGCCAGCAGCTCACGAGAGGATCAGCCCCAGCATTTT